Below, 12 T cell receptor beta chains from the same sample are listed, as sequenced in a study of T-cell memory formation after mild COVID-19. TCRdb re-analysed the 5' RACE reads in MiXCR, keeping a single row per CDR3 protein. The table records roughly 300,000 distinct CDR3 sequences, 7.5% to 9.5% of them present only once. The sequenced sample was PBMCs or a T cell subset sorted from them (not recorded which). Every receptor here comes from a man aged 18-30 years who had mild COVID-19 (a few samples of this study predate the infection). Cell type and time point are not known.

The V and J genes are TRBV29-1 and TRBJ2-2; D might be TRBD1 (6 bases). The V gene's germline CDR1 is SQVTM and CDR2 ANQGSEA. V was pared by 7 bases and J by 4 bases, with 13 bases between. The length of the CDR3 is 13 residues. CDR3 sequence reads: CSARGSGTGELFF. In DNA form, the CDR3 reads TGCAGCGCCAGGGGATCGGGCACCGGGGAGCTGTTTTTT.

This clonotype was detected many times. CDR3 sequence (DNA): TGCGCCAGCAGCGGAGGGGGCTTTAGCACAGATACGCAGTATTTT. Its protein product is CASSGGGFSTDTQYF. This chain joins TRBV5-1 and TRBJ2-3; D might be TRBD1 (7 bases). Trimming shortened V by 4 bases and J by 0 bases, and 12 bases separated the two germline ends. The germline gives CDR1 SGHRS, CDR2 YFSETQ. The length of the CDR3 is 15 residues.

This clonotype turned up a few times. The rearrangement links TRBV3-1 to TRBJ1-2; TRBD1 agrees at 7 bases. CDR1 and CDR2 (germline): LGHDT, YNNKEL (reference sequence). The CDR3 has 13 amino acids. The J segment lost 6 bases and the V segment lost 3 bases, leaving 4 bases of the junction unmatched. CDR3 residues: CASSQPGGHGYTF. In DNA form, the CDR3 reads TGTGCCAGCAGCCAGCCAGGGGGGCATGGCTACACCTTC. The full variable domain, in which reference TRBV3-1 and TRBJ1-2 provide the parts outside the CDR3, is DTAVSQTPKYLVTQMGNDKSIKCEQNLGHDTMYWYKQDSKKFLKIMFSYNNKELIINETVPNRFSPKSPDKAHLNLHINSLELGDSAVYFCASSQPGGHGYTFGSGTRLTVV.

This chain links TRBV7-9 with TRBJ1-1, with 8 positions matching TRBD1. CDR3 length: 14 residues. Germline values: CDR1 SEHNR, CDR2 FQNEAQ (reference sequence). The J segment lost 2 bases and the V segment lost 5 bases, leaving 4 bases of the junction unmatched. The CDR3 loop is CASSQGASNTEAFF. The DNA for the CDR3 is TGTGCCAGCAGCCAGGGGGCTTCAAACACTGAAGCTTTCTTT. Supplemented by reference TRBV7-9 and TRBJ1-1, the full variable domain reads DTGVSQNPRHKITKRGQNVTFRCDPISEHNRLYWYRQTLGQGPEFLTYFQNEAQLEKSRLLSDRFSAERPKGSFSTLEIQRTEQGDSAMYLCASSQGASNTEAFFGQGTRLTVV.

This clonotype was recorded at least ten times. This chain connects TRBV4-2 to TRBJ2-7, with no clear D. Germline-derived CDR1 and CDR2 are LGHNA and YNFKEQ. This CDR3 comprises 11 residues. The V end lost 0 bases, the J end lost 8 bases, and 5 bases lay between the germline ends. DNA for the CDR3: TGTGCCAGCAGCCAAGAACGCCAGCAGTACTTC. Encoded protein: CASSQERQQYF.

This clonotype was seen a handful of times. The chain is built from TRBV4-2 and TRBJ2-2; 9 bases fit TRBD2. The length of the CDR3 is 18 residues. The trim removed 4 bases at V and 6 bases at J, leaving 15 bases unmatched. The germline V gene encodes CDR1 LGHNA and CDR2 YNFKEQ. This chain's CDR3 is CASSRRVAGAPVPGELFF. In DNA, the CDR3 is TGTGCCAGCAGCCGGCGGGTAGCGGGGGCGCCGGTACCCGGGGAGCTGTTTTTT.

This clonotype was seen repeatedly, ten times or more. This chain links TRBV5-1 with TRBJ2-3; D may be TRBD1 or TRBD2 (7 bases each). This CDR3 spans 15 amino acids. Germline CDR1 SGHRS, CDR2 YFSETQ. The V end was cut by 6 bases, the J end by 4 bases, with 18 bases between. In nucleotides, the CDR3 is TGCGCCAGCACGGAAGCGGGACAGTCCGCAGATACGCAGTATTTT. As protein: CASTEAGQSADTQYF.

The rearrangement uses TRBV20-1 and TRBJ2-7, with 8 bases aligning to TRBD1. The V gene end was trimmed by 6 bases and the J gene end by 0 bases; junction bases not matched to a gene: 10. The length of the CDR3 is 15 residues. Germline CDR1 reads DFQATT; CDR2 reads SNEGSKA (reference sequence). DNA of the CDR3: TGCAGTGCCCTCCCCTGGACAGGGACCTCCTACGAGCAGTACTTC. Translating it yields CSALPWTGTSYEQYF.

As concerns this clonotype: A read error is possible here, since a much larger clone lies one base away. Because the CDR3 is missing its conserved closing phenylalanine or tryptophan, this is likely a read error. The V call is TRBV12-3 or TRBV12-4, the J call TRBJ2-7, with 7 nucleotides matching TRBD2. V gave up 6 bases and J gave up 6 bases; unmatched junction bases: 11. There are 14 residues in the CDR3. The CDR3 DNA is TGTGCCAGCAGGCCAAGAGCGGGGTCGTCCGAGCAGTACTAC. It translates to CASRPRAGSSEQYY.

The CDR3 loop is CASSLARGGEQYV. Written as DNA, the CDR3 is TGTGCCAGCAGCTTAGCCAGGGGCGGCGAGCAGTACGTC. The chain is built from TRBV7-2 and TRBJ2-7; D is possibly TRBD1 (6 bases). V lost 0 bases to trimming and J lost 6 bases, with 9 bases between them. The CDR3 sequence is 13 residues long. From germline, CDR1 is SGHTA and CDR2 FQGNSA.

This clonotype was observed a few times. The chain uses TRBV7-9 and TRBJ1-3; tentatively, D is TRBD1 (5 bases). The CDR3 totals 15 residues. V was cut by 5 bases and J by 0 bases, with 11 bases left in between. Germline V lookup: CDR1 SEHNR, CDR2 FQNEAQ (reference sequence). For the CDR3, the DNA is TGTGCCAGCAGCCCGGGACTGACCTCTGGAAACACCATATATTTT. As protein: CASSPGLTSGNTIYF.

This clonotype was counted only a few times. The CDR3 DNA follows: TGTGCCAGCAGCGCACTCCCCCCGGGACTAAGCAACAATGAGCAGTTCTTC. Translation gives CASSALPPGLSNNEQFF. V is TRBV9 and J is TRBJ2-1; TRBD2 aligns across 7 bases. Germline V lookup: CDR1 SGDLS, CDR2 YYNGEE. This CDR3 is 17 amino acids long. V lost 3 bases to trimming and J lost 5 bases; unmatched junction nucleotides: 14.